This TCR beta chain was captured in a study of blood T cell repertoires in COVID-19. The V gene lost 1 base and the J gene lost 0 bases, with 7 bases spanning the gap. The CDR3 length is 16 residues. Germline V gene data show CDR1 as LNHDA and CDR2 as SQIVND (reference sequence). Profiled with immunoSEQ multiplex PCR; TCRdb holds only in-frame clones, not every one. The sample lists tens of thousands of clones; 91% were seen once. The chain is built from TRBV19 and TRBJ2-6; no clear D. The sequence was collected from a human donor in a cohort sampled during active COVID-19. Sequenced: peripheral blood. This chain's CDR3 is CASSIGAFSGANVLTF. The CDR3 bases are TGTGCCAGTAGTATAGGGGCCTTCTCTGGGGCCAACGTCCTGACTTTC.